A single sample is the source of the 3 T cell receptor beta chains below, sequenced in a study of cytomegalovirus exposure and HLA in healthy donors (dated by TCRdb to 2017 to 2019). To prepare the library, the immunoSEQ multiplex PCR assay was applied. The multiplex PCR relied on a mix of 60 forward primers for TCR Vbeta segments and 13 reverse primers for TCR Jbeta segments. Here the immuneACCESS table is served through TCRdb, limited to in-frame sequences with V and J called. Missing clones are a known gap in these copies; in checked studies unresolved V genes cover under half, and the rest lacks a known reason. The sample yields 100,000 to 150,000 clones; roughly 79% were counted once. Approximately 1.8% of the sample belongs to the ten largest clones. The specimen sequenced was PBMCs. These receptors all come from a middle-aged woman in good health and CMV-seronegative.

This chain uses TRBV6-1 with TRBJ1-2; tentatively, D is TRBD1 (5 bases). Trimming left V 2 bases short and J 4 bases short, with 14 bases between. Looked up from germline, CDR1 is MNHNS and CDR2 is SASEGT. The CDR3 sequence is 15 residues long. DNA of the CDR3: TGTGCCAGCAGTGAACCCTCCAGGGTGGGCTATGGCTACACCTTC. It specifies CASSEPSRVGYGYTF.

V usage is TRBV28 and J usage is TRBJ1-2, with 7 bases matching TRBD1. Losses at the gene ends were 5 bases for V and 0 bases for J; bases not matched to a gene: 6. This CDR3 spans 15 amino acids. The germline CDR1 and CDR2 sequences are MDHEN and SYDVKM. The CDR3 loop reads CASSPGQSSNYGYTF. In nucleotides, the CDR3 is TGTGCCAGCAGTCCGGGACAGAGCTCTAACTATGGCTACACCTTC.

This chain uses TRBV12-5 with TRBJ2-7; possibly TRBD2 for D (6 bases). Trimming left V 10 bases short and J 0 bases short, with 31 bases between. CDR1 is LGHNT, CDR2 FRNRAP, per germline. The CDR3 totals 19 residues. The DNA for the CDR3 is TGTGCTAACGCCGCTATTCCGGGGGTCTGCGGGACGAGCTCCTACGAGCAGTACTTC. Residues: CANAAIPGVCGTSSYEQYF.